Included here is one TCR beta chain sequence, with context. The antigen is unknown. TCRdb's copy holds only in-frame clones and misses some; the assay was immunoSEQ multiplex PCR. Of around 78,000 clones in the sample, around four fifths were seen once. V was pared by 6 bases and J by 1 base, with 8 bases of the junction left unmatched. The CDR3 length is 15 residues. Germline values: CDR1 MNHNS, CDR2 SASEGT. The data were obtained in a study of T cell clones after liver transplantation. Study overall: TCRbeta sequencing after a pre-transplant mixed lymphocyte reaction identified graft-donor-reactive clones, later tracked in post-transplant blood. Pre-transplant mixed lymphocyte reactions yielded third-party-reactive TCRbeta sequences as comparators for graft-donor-reactive sequences. HCV positivity affected three of eight recipients; the rest lacked autoimmune or viral indications. General observations from the study: Conclusions were preliminary, with small, heterogeneous patient groups.

This TCR came from a human patient who received a liver transplant. Certain T cells may be donor cells from the graft. The specimen was CD4+ T cells from blood, collected at the 22-month timepoint. The chain carries TRBV6-1 and TRBJ2-5, with 7 bases fitting TRBD1. The CDR3 DNA is TGTGCCAGCAGCCCCTCCTGGGACAGCCAAGAGACCCAGTACTTC. Its translation: CASSPSWDSQETQYF.